This T cell receptor (beta chain) originates from a study of cytomegalovirus exposure and HLA in healthy donors. As for the study in general: A later analysis reported the approximately 120 validation repertoires used the same platform as the approximately 660 first-cohort repertoires. Regarding the study as a whole: The classifier reportedly diagnosed cytomegalovirus status with high sensitivity and specificity. Most TCR sequences proved rare, with some public TCRs found in many donors.

Produced via immunoSEQ multiplex PCR; TCRdb's table is partial and in-frame only. The repertoire holds some 350,000 clones, with about 90% as singletons. The CDR3 spans 13 residues. Germline CDR1 and CDR2: GTSNPN and SVGIG (reference sequence). Trimming took 3 bases from V and 0 from J, leaving 9 bases between them. About this clone: Its antigen remains unknown.

The sequenced sample was PBMCs. The chain carries TRBV30 and TRBJ2-7; D uncertain. This clonotype originated in a woman aged 25 to 39 in good health and CMV-seropositive. CDR3 DNA sequence: TGTGCCTGGAGGGCTCGGAGCTCCTACGAGCAGTACTTC. It codes for CAWRARSSYEQYF. The full variable domain, completed using reference TRBV30 and TRBJ2-7, is SQTIHQWPATLVQPVGSPLSLECTVEGTSNPNLYWYRQAAGRGLQLLFYSVGIGQISSEVPQNLSASRPQDRQFILSSKKLLLSDSGFYLCAWRARSSYEQYFGPGTRLTVT.